The clone carrying this T cell receptor (beta chain) was observed a handful of times. The data belong to a study of neoadjuvant anti-PD-1 for oral cavity cancer. These newly diagnosed stage II-IVA oral cavity squamous cell carcinoma patients had no prior systemic or radiation treatment. Most tumor samples had roughly 4.5 ug input DNA in two replicates. Assay used: immunoSEQ multiplex PCR; TCRdb lists only in-frame clones, some missing. The sample contains more than 10,000 clones, less than 70% of which appear only once. The TCR originated in a person aged 40 to 85 with oral cavity squamous cell carcinoma. The material was tumor tissue, obtained before nivolumab (anti-PD-1) treatment.

CDR3 DNA: TGTGCCAGCGCGAGTTCTGGCCCAGGCTTCCGCTACACCTTC. Translating it yields CASASSGPGFRYTF. The chain couples TRBV27 to TRBJ1-2; D unresolved. The length of the CDR3 is 14 residues. Between the trimmed V and J ends, which lost 8 bases and 9 bases, there was a span of 22 bases. Germline lookup yields CDR1 MNHEY and CDR2 SMNVEV (reference sequence).